What follows describes a single TCR beta chain. The antigen remains unidentified. The source of the sample is a study of shared clonotypes between healthy human individuals. Germline lookup yields CDR1 SGHNT and CDR2 YYREEE (reference sequence). Trimming shortened V by 0 bases and J by 6 bases, and 7 bases separated the two germline ends. The CDR3 loop spans 12 amino acids. Study-level findings and limits: In the sorted subsets, rarefaction showed sequencing was incomplete despite large depth. Larger estimated richness was generally recorded for naive subsets relative to memory subsets.

Terminally differentiated effector memory CD45RA+ cells were excluded by CCR7 positive selection of CD45RO-negative cells. Per the authors' pipeline: Junction-only sequences without quality scores came from ImmunoSEQ, so filtering differed. Data came from immunoSEQ multiplex PCR; TCRdb stores just in-frame clones and leaves some out. The V and J calls and the clone size are those of that table, but D and trimming were determined from the DNA. Found here are about 2.2 million clones, around 93% of them singletons; the top ten hold about 1.5%. J is TRBJ2-7 and V is TRBV5-4; no definite D call. The receptor was derived from a man aged 18-30 years in good health. Some clones in this sample may be carry-over from other donors' samples. Sequenced material: naive CD8+ T cells from PBMCs. This chain's CDR3 is CASSLAWGEQYF. The CDR3, as DNA: TGTGCCAGCAGCTTGGCATGGGGCGAGCAGTACTTC.